This T cell receptor beta chain was sequenced for a study of molecular identifiers for immune sequencing clone quantification. V lost 0 bases and J lost 3, with 9 bases in between. The V gene's germline CDR1 is SNHLY and CDR2 FYNNEI. The CDR3 covers 14 residues. Using its own MiXCR run on the PCR reads, TCRdb lists one record per CDR3 protein. The repertoire has 100,000 or so distinct CDR3 sequences, 20% to 25% of them found once; the top ten carry roughly 1%. The receptor was derived from a human donor in good health. Some libraries in this study had Jurkat cell RNA spiked in. Sequencing was carried out using naive CD8+ T cells from blood, with Jurkat cell RNA spiked in. Subset meaning: FACS-sorted CD8+CD4-CCR7+CD45RA+ naive T cells. The rearrangement uses TRBV2 and TRBJ2-7; D not certain. Written as DNA, the CDR3 is TGTGCCAGCAGTGAAGCGCTTAGGAGCTACGAGCAGTACTTC. This encodes CASSEALRSYEQYF.